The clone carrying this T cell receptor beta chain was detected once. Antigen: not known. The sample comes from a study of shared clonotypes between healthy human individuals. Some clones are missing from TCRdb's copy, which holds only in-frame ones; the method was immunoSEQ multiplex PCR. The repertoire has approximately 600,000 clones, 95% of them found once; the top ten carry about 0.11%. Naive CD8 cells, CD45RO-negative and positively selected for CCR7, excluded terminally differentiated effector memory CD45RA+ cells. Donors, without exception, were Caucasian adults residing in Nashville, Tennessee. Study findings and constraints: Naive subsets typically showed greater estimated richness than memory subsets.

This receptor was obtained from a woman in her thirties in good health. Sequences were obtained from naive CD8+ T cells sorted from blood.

CDR3 coding DNA: TGTGCCTGGAGTGAGGGGATCGAGCAGTACTTC. Its protein is CAWSEGIEQYF. The chain couples TRBV30 to TRBJ2-7; D may be TRBD1 (5 bases). The CDR3 covers 11 residues. V was clipped by 1 base and J by 6 bases, with 7 bases between them. Germline V gene sequence: CDR1 GTSNPN, CDR2 SVGIG (reference sequence).